This T cell receptor beta chain is drawn from a study of control samples from healthy donors and cancer patients. Only in-frame clones appear in the TCRdb table, and some are missing; sequencing was by immunoSEQ multiplex PCR. The repertoire holds roughly 150,000 clones, with 85% to 95% as singletons. The specimen was blood. The TCR sequence derives from a man aged 45-65 years in good health.

This CDR3 reads CASSQVAGGPREQFF. In nucleotides, the CDR3 is TGTGCCAGCAGCCAAGTAGCGGGAGGGCCCCGTGAGCAGTTCTTC. The genes are TRBV14 and TRBJ2-1; TRBD2 matches at 11 bases. The germline V gene encodes CDR1 SGHDN and CDR2 FVKESK. V lost 1 base, J lost 9 bases, and 5 bases stayed unmatched. This CDR3 is 15 amino acids long.